Following are 9 T cell receptor beta chains from one sample sequenced in a study of control samples from healthy donors and cancer patients. The data were produced by immunoSEQ multiplex PCR, yet TCRdb's version contains in-frame clones alone and is incomplete. The sample holds 90,000 to 150,000 clones, around 88% seen once. Sequenced input: blood. Every receptor here comes from a man aged 35 to 55 in good health.

This chain uses TRBV6-6 with TRBJ1-1; D may be TRBD1 (5 bases). This CDR3 region has 14 residues. V shed 0 bases and J shed 0 bases, with 5 bases lying between them. From germline, CDR1 is MNHNY and CDR2 SVGAGI (reference sequence). CDR3 coding DNA: TGTGCCAGCAGTTACTCAGGGGTGAACACTGAAGCTTTCTTT. Its translation: CASSYSGVNTEAFF.

This clone was seen a single time. The CDR3, as DNA: TGTGCCAGCAGTTACCCAGACTATGGCTACACCTTC. Protein product: CASSYPDYGYTF. V is TRBV6-6 and J is TRBJ1-2, with D unresolved. The length of the CDR3 is 12 residues. Germline CDR1 MNHNY, CDR2 SVGAGI (reference sequence). The ends were cut back, 2 bases at V and 3 bases at J, with 4 bases in the middle.

The V call is TRBV28, the J call TRBJ1-5, with 7 bases aligning to TRBD1. This CDR3 has 15 residues. Germline V gene lookup returns CDR1 MDHEN and CDR2 SYDVKM. V lost 5 bases to trimming and J lost 2 bases; unmatched junction nucleotides: 6. Here the CDR3 reads CASSDPGQRNQPQHF. As DNA, the CDR3 is TGTGCCAGCAGTGACCCGGGACAGCGCAATCAGCCCCAGCATTTT.

The chain recombines TRBV6-1 with TRBJ1-1; D is possibly TRBD1 (6 bases). Trimming pared 1 base from V and 1 base from J, leaving 10 bases between. The CDR3 extends over 15 amino acids. CDR1 and CDR2 from the germline V gene are MNHNS and SASEGT. This CDR3 is CASSEEGVRNTEAFF. CDR3 in DNA: TGTGCCAGCAGTGAAGAGGGGGTGAGGAACACTGAAGCTTTCTTT.

The V call is TRBV6-1, the J call TRBJ1-4; D is unclear. CDR3 length: 14 amino acids. The V gene's germline CDR1 is MNHNS and CDR2 SASEGT. Between the trimmed V and J ends, which lost 3 bases and 8 bases, there was a span of 13 bases. The DNA for the CDR3 is TGTGCCAGCAGTGAGAACAGACAAAGGGAAAAACTGTTTTTT. Translation gives CASSENRQREKLFF.

The V gene is TRBV28, the J gene TRBJ1-4, with TRBD1 identical over 8 bases. V lost 6 bases to trimming and J lost 6 bases; unmatched junction nucleotides: 6. CDR1 is MDHEN and CDR2 is SYDVKM in the germline V gene. This CDR3 spans 14 amino acids. CDR3 amino acids: CASRPDRAYEKLFF. The DNA for the CDR3 is TGTGCCAGCAGGCCGGACAGGGCTTATGAAAAACTGTTTTTT. The full variable domain, with the rest looked up from reference TRBV28 and TRBJ1-4, is DVKVTQSSRYLVKRTGEKVFLECVQDMDHENMFWYRQDPGLGLRLIYFSYDVKMKEKGDIPEGYSVSREKKERFSLILESASTNQTSMYLCASRPDRAYEKLFFGSGTQLSVL.

The chain joins TRBV11-3 to TRBJ1-3; D uncertain. Trimming took off 4 bases at V and 0 bases at J, with 7 bases between the two ends. Per the germline V gene, CDR1 is SGHNT and CDR2 is YENEEA. This CDR3 contains 14 residues. This chain's CDR3 is CASSSGNSGNTIYF. The CDR3 nucleotides are TGTGCCAGCAGCTCTGGGAACTCTGGAAACACCATATATTTT.

J is TRBJ1-1 and V is TRBV28; TRBD1 aligns across 7 bases. V shed 7 bases and J 5 bases; nucleotides not matched to a gene: 7. This CDR3 is built from 13 residues. CDR1 and CDR2 from the germline V gene are MDHEN and SYDVKM. The CDR3 protein is CASTETGNTEAFF. The CDR3, as DNA: TGTGCCAGCACCGAGACAGGGAATACTGAAGCTTTCTTT.

The chain employs TRBV6-1 and TRBJ2-3, with D perhaps TRBD1 (5 bases). This CDR3 has 15 residues. CDR1 is MNHNS and CDR2 is SASEGT in the germline V gene. V was pared by 2 bases and J by 0 bases, with 9 bases between. CDR3 sequence: CASSESQASTDTQYF. The CDR3 coding sequence is TGTGCCAGCAGTGAATCACAGGCGAGCACAGATACGCAGTATTTT.